The 5 T cell receptor beta chains below come from one sample, sequenced in a study of cytomegalovirus exposure and HLA in healthy donors. The PCR was carried out with 60 Vbeta primers and 13 Jbeta primers. The method was immunoSEQ multiplex PCR; TCRdb's version includes in-frame clones alone and lacks a portion of them. The table records around 120,000 clones, around two thirds of them present only once. Sequencing input: PBMCs. The receptors here all came from a human donor in good health.

The chain joins TRBV7-9 to TRBJ1-1; 12 bases agree with TRBD1. The ends lost 3 bases at V and 2 bases at J; junction bases unmatched: 10. Looked up from germline, CDR1 is SEHNR and CDR2 is FQNEAQ (reference sequence). The CDR3 has 18 residues. CDR3 in DNA: TGTGCCAGCAGCTTTAAACCGGGACAGGGGGCGGTAAACACTGAAGCTTTCTTT. Its protein is CASSFKPGQGAVNTEAFF.

To note about this clone: Other DNA sequences in this sample translate to the same CDR3. CDR3 DNA: TGTGCCATCAGTGTGGGGGGGCCCCAAGAGACCCAGTACTTC. Protein product: CAISVGGPQETQYF. This chain uses TRBV10-3 with TRBJ2-5; perhaps TRBD2 as D (7 bases). V was trimmed by 4 bases and J by 1 base, leaving 10 bases between them. This CDR3 contains 14 residues. CDR1 ENHRY and CDR2 SYGVKD come from the germline V gene.

J is TRBJ1-3 and V is TRBV9; the D is unclear. Germline CDR1 SGDLS, CDR2 YYNGEE. V was clipped by 0 bases and J by 2 bases, with 9 bases between them. The CDR3 is 15 residues long. CDR3 sequence (DNA): TGTGCCAGCAGCGTAGGGGCTGCCCCTGGAAACACCATATATTTT. Its translation is CASSVGAAPGNTIYF.

The chain joins TRBV15 to TRBJ2-5; 12 bases match TRBD1. The CDR3 is 17 residues long. Trimming cost V 2 bases and J 4 bases; bases outside gene matches: 8. Germline CDR1 LNHNV, CDR2 YYDKDF (reference sequence). The CDR3 DNA sequence: TGTGCCACCAGCAGACGTTTTGGGACAGGGGGCAGAGAGACCCAGTACTTC. Its translation: CATSRRFGTGGRETQYF. Complete variable domain (other parts from reference TRBV15 and TRBJ2-5): DAMVIQNPRYQVTQFGKPVTLSCSQTLNHNVMYWYQQKSSQAPKLLFHYYDKDFNNEADTPDNFQSRRPNTSFCFLDIRSPGLGDTAMYLCATSRRFGTGGRETQYFGPGTRLLVL.

This clone was detected only once. This chain connects TRBV29-1 to TRBJ2-2; TRBD2 agrees at 8 bases. This CDR3 has 15 residues. CDR1 and CDR2 (germline): SQVTM, ANQGSEA. Losses at the gene ends were 5 bases for V and 6 bases for J; bases not matched to a gene: 11. For the CDR3, the DNA is TGCAGCGTTACCTACCAAGCGGGAGCCGCCGGGGAGCTGTTTTTT. Amino acids: CSVTYQAGAAGELFF.